The clone carrying this TCR beta chain is a singleton in its sample. Its antigen is not known. This entry is derived from a study of cytomegalovirus exposure and HLA in healthy donors. CDR1 and CDR2 from the germline V gene are MNHEY and SMNVEV (reference sequence). The V and J ends lost 2 bases and 6 bases, in that order; junction bases with no gene match: 6. The CDR3 is 16 residues long. PCR amplification relied on 60 Vbeta primers (plus 13 Jbeta primers). Clones were sequenced by immunoSEQ multiplex PCR, and TCRdb holds only the in-frame ones, with some missing. The sample gives about 110,000 clones, roughly 82% of which show up once; 2.5% to 3% is in the top ten. Regarding the study as a whole: Cytomegalovirus association was listed for 164 TCR beta chains. An analysis done earlier found most TCR beta V segments productive about 90% or about 30% of the time.

The clonotype was recovered from a male donor in good health and CMV-seropositive. The material sequenced was PBMCs. This chain links TRBV27 with TRBJ2-1, with 11 bases that match TRBD2. CDR3 coding DNA: TGTGCCAGCAGTTTACAAATAGCGGGAGGGAGCAATGAGCAGTTCTTC. Translating gives CASSLQIAGGSNEQFF.